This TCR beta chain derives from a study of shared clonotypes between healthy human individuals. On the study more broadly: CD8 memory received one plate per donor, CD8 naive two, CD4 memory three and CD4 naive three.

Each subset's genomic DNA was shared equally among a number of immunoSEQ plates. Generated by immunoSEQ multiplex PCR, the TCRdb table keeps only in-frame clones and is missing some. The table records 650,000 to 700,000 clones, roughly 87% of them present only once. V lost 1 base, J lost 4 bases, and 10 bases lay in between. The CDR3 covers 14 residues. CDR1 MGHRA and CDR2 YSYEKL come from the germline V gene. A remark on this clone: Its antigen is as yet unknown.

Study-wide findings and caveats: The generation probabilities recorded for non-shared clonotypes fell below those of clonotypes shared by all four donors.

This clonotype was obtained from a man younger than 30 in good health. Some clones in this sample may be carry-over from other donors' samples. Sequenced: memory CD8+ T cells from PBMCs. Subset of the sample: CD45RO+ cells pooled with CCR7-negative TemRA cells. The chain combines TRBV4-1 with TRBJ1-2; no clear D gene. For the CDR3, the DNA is TGCGCCAGCAGCCAAGCGGCCATCTCCTATGGCTACACCTTC. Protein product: CASSQAAISYGYTF.